The entry below describes one T cell receptor beta chain. Its binding antigen is unknown. Base qualities are not provided; no much larger clone lies one nucleotide away. Library preparation was by 5' RACE. These reads were obtained on an Illumina HiSeq 2500. A second roughly 7 to 12 cycle PCR used a sample-barcoded 5' primer and a J-beta primer mix. A template-switch 5' adaptor carrying 12 random nucleotides introduced a unique molecular identifier onto each TCR beta cDNA molecule. Each sample yielded at least 2.5 million CDR3-containing paired-end reads. First-strand cDNA was synthesized from all RNA with the Mint cDNA synthesis kit, primed by a TRBC-specific oligonucleotide. After uracil-DNA glycosylase treatment, a first 18-cycle PCR used universal primers M1SS and BC2_uni_R on all cDNA. The authors' pipeline ran thus. Normalization of each sample was performed by random selection of 1 million high-quality reads, each carrying a distinct molecular identifier. Instead of being binned into consensus sequences, reads that shared molecular identifiers were thrown out. CDR3 identification, clonotype clustering and error correction used MiTCR with a Q25 quality threshold and the strictest error-elimination algorithm. A nonparametric unseen species model using Euler transformation provided a lower-bound estimate of total TCR beta diversity. TCRdb reprocessed the public reads (quality trimming at Q25 with fastp, clone calling with MiXCR) and kept in-frame beta chains. Rows with one shared CDR3 protein collapse into an entry with the most common genes and DNA. The V and J calls come from TCRdb's annotation, not from the publication. The sample includes 1.4 million to 1.5 million distinct CDR3 sequences, with around 42% observed a single time. Approximately 7.9% of the sample belongs to the ten largest clones.

This sample was included in a study of blood T cells in healthy people across ages (dated by TCRdb to between 2014 and 2016). At the level of the whole study: Template switching captured roughly one uniquely barcoded TCR beta cDNA molecule per two T cells in model experiments. Age-related changes in TCR beta repertoire diversity were measured in the study by deep sequencing normalized with unique cDNA molecular identifiers. The donors were split into four age groups: young (average roughly 15 years), middle-aged (around 40), aged (more than 60) and long-lived (roughly 77). To avoid experimental bias, donors of different ages were distributed randomly across sequencing lanes. Two additional independent replicas of 1 million unique cDNA reads from the same blood draw were analyzed for two donors (one aged 18 to 30 and one aged 80 or older).

General study outcomes and caveats: Observed TCR beta diversity per million T cells fell roughly linearly with age, and a significant reduction was already apparent by age around 40. The long-lived group showed more naive CD4+ T cells, fewer expanded clones and increased TCR diversity than the aged group, suggesting age selection. Observed TCR beta diversity correlated strongly with the percentage of naive T cells measured by flow cytometry. Estimates of total diversity based on one million sequenced T cells were regarded as lower bounds and as underestimates. Because the CMV infection status of the donors was unknown, age-related changes in expanded clonotypes may potentially have been confounded. Since profiling was done on bulk unsorted PBMCs, naive and antigen-experienced compartments could not be conclusively compared.

The roughly 38 donors, aged 6 to 90 years, were systemically healthy Caucasian individuals from Russia. Each donor gave roughly 9 milliliters of peripheral blood, drawn into EDTA-treated Vacutainer tubes. PBMCs were isolated by Ficoll-Paque density-gradient centrifugation, with at least 7 million obtained per sample. Trizol reagent was used to extract total RNA from the PBMCs, yielding at least 6 micrograms per sample. The percentages of naive CD45RAhigh/CD27high T cells were determined by flow cytometry on a PBMC aliquot from every donor. The CDR3, from cysteine to phenylalanine, totals 14 residues. Left in the record is the CDR3 DNA by itself, 42 bases read in frame from the first base. Sequences SNHLY (CDR1) and FYNNEI (CDR2) are obtained from the germline V gene. V loses 2 bases of germline sequence and J loses 1 base, and the interval between the two ends is 8 bases.

The specimen was blood. The receptor was derived from a woman aged 18-29 years in good health. In this chain, TRBV2 is recombined with TRBJ2-5; D gene: possibly TRBD2, on 5 matching bases. The CDR3 reads as follows: CASSEQSGQETQYF. The nucleotides read TGTGCCAGCAGTGAACAGAGCGGCCAAGAGACCCAGTACTTC.